The subject of this entry is one TCR beta chain. Sequenced by immunoSEQ multiplex PCR; TCRdb stores in-frame clones only, minus some. The table records roughly 67,000 clones, about nine tenths of them present only once. This CDR3 has 13 amino acids. Germline-derived CDR1 and CDR2 are MNHEY and SMNVEV (reference sequence). V trimming: 8 bases; J trimming: 2 bases; junction bases outside the gene matches: 3. This sample is part of a study of T cells after somatic rescue of genetic block. This clonotype was obtained from a middle-aged man. Sequencing was done on a sample of peripheral blood mononuclear cells (PBMCs). The chain is built from TRBV27 and TRBJ2-7; TRBD1 agrees at 10 bases. CDR3 loop: CASGDRGPYEQYF. The CDR3, as DNA: TGTGCCAGCGGGGACAGGGGACCCTACGAGCAGTACTTC.